The entry that follows covers one T cell receptor (beta chain) sequence. The target of this receptor is not known. Base qualities were left out, and no much larger clone turns up one base away. The CDR3 regions of human TCRbeta chains were subjected to immunosequencing. Per the source publication's procedure: Repertoire TCRs were matched against a reference library of SARS-CoV-2-specific TCRs generated with the MIRA antigen-specificity platform. Breadth was defined as the fraction of unique TCRs that were SARS-CoV-2-associated. Depth was defined as the fraction of total T cells that were SARS-CoV-2-associated. Using the MIRA data, each spike-specific TCR was assigned both to the spike region to which the TCR was reactive and to a CD4 or CD8 class. Log10-transformed breadth and depth values were compared by one-way ANOVA with Sidak's multiple comparisons tests. Not all clones reach the TCRdb copy of this immuneACCESS table, which keeps in-frame sequences only. Checked studies attribute under half of the gap to unresolved V genes and leave the rest unexplained. The V and J calls and the clone size are those of that table, but D and trimming were determined from the DNA. The table for this sample lists roughly 100,000 clones; over 75% of them were counted only once. 20% to 25% of the sample goes to the ten largest clones.

The data belong to a study of T cell responses to AZD1222 COVID-19 vaccine (dated by TCRdb to 2020 to 2023). For the wider study: AZD1222 recipients whose second dose came at about 4 weeks and those whose second dose came at about 12 weeks were combined into one group, since spike-specific TCR depth and breadth did not differ between the two schedules. TCR sequencing was performed for more than 230 trial participants, of whom approximately 200 were given two doses of AZD1222 and some 26 were given two doses of MenACWY control vaccine. Trial participants were enrolled by age into subgroups of 18-55, 56-69 and 70-plus years, and about 150, 27 and 61 TCR-sequenced participants, respectively, were included in these subgroups. Broad study findings and their caveats: In the small 56-69-year group, the increase in depth fell short of significance, most likely because of low power. Participants were mostly white British, with more females than males. The authors suggested clonal diversity may have been underestimated. Nearly half of unique spike-specific TCRs reportedly recognized epitopes outside regions mutated in the B.1.351 and B.1.1.7 variants. Because no samples from the day 14 peak response were available, repertoires could be characterized only after the peak T cell response. Conclusions about previously exposed vaccinees are limited, since just five or six AZD1222 recipients were seropositive for SARS-CoV-2 at baseline. After two AZD1222 doses, both the breadth and the depth of spike-specific TCRs were significantly higher than at day 0 and than in MenACWY recipients. The vaccine-associated CD4 TCRs covered the entire spike protein, and the dominant responses fell in regions 160-218 and 743-854.

What the time point label conveys for this sample: baseline before first vaccination. Vaccinee samples were obtained from the UK trials COV001 and COV002, which included a single-blind randomized controlled phase 2/3 trial of AZD1222 (ChAdOx1 nCoV-19) in healthy adults. For TCRbeta chain sequencing, PBMC samples from trial participants were taken at day 0 and at day 28 after the second dose. The CDR3 runs 15 amino acids, cysteine and phenylalanine included. Only CDR3 DNA is held: 45 bases, read in frame from base 1. V is shortened by 0 bases, J by 4 bases, and the region joining them spans 13 bases. CDR1 and CDR2 are drawn from the germline V gene: LGHNT, FRNRAP.

Sequencing used peripheral blood, obtained on day 0 of AZD1222 vaccination. This clonotype originated in an adult in good health. The sequence joins TRBV12-5 to TRBJ2-7, and perhaps TRBD2 as D gene, on 6 matching bases. CDR3 reads: CASGLVPVGRYEQYF. In nucleotide form, the sequence is TGTGCTAGTGGTTTGGTACCCGTGGGGAGGTACGAGCAGTACTTC. With the portions outside the CDR3 filled from the reference TRBV12-5 and TRBJ2-7 genes, the complete variable region becomes DARVTQTPRHKVTEMGQEVTMRCQPILGHNTVFWYRQTMMQGLELLAYFRNRAPLDDSGMPKDRFSAEMPDATLATLKIQPSEPRDSAVYFCASGLVPVGRYEQYFGPGTRLTVT.